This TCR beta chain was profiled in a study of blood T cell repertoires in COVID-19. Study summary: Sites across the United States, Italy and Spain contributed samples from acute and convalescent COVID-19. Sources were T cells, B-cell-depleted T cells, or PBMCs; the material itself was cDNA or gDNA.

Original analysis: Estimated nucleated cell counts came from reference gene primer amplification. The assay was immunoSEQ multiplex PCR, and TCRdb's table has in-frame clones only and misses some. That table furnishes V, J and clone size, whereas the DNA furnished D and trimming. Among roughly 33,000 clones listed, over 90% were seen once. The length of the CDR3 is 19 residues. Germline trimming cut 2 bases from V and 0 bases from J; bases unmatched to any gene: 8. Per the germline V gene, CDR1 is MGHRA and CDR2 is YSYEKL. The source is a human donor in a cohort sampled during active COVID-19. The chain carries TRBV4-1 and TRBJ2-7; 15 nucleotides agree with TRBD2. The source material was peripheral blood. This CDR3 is CASSQSWGTSGRTSYEQYF. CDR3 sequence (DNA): TGCGCCAGCAGCCAAAGTTGGGGGACTAGCGGGAGGACCTCCTACGAGCAGTACTTC.